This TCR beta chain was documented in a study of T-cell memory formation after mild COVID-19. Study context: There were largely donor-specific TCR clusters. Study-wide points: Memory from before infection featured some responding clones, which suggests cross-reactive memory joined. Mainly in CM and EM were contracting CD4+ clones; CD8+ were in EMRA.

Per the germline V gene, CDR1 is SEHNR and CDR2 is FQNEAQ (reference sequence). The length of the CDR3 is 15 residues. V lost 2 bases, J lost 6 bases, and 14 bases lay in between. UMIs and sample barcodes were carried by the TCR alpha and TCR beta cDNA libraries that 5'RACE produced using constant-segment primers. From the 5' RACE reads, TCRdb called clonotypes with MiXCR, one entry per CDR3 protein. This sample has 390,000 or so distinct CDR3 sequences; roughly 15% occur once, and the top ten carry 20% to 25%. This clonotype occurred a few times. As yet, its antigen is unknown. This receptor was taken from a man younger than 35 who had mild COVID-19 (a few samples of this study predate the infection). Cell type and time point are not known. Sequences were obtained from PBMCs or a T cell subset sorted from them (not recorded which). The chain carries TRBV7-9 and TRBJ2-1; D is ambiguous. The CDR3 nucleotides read TGTGCCAGCAGCTTATGGGGTAACACCTTCAATGAGCAGTTCTTC. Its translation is CASSLWGNTFNEQFF.